This T cell receptor beta chain emerged from a study of T-cell reconstitution after alpha-beta-depleted transplantation in children. Using unique molecular identifiers, the investigators prepared the TCRbeta library. From the PCR reads, TCRdb called clonotypes with MiXCR, one entry per CDR3 protein. The table lists 190,000 or so distinct CDR3 sequences, more than 14% of them singletons. This TCR was sampled from a human donor who donated a stem cell graft to a child with acute lymphoblastic leukemia. The source was PBMCs from the stem cell graft donor, collected from the stem cell graft.

CDR3 in amino acids: CSALRTSGQETQYF. The CDR3 nucleotides read TGCAGTGCCCTACGGACTAGCGGGCAAGAGACCCAGTACTTC. The chain combines TRBV20-1 with TRBJ2-5, with TRBD2 identical over 11 bases. In germline, CDR1 is DFQATT, CDR2 SNEGSKA (reference sequence). V lost 6 bases, J lost 2 bases, and 5 bases stayed unmatched. CDR3 length equals 14 residues.